Described below is a single T cell receptor (beta chain) sequence and its context. This specimen belongs to a study of blood T cell repertoires in COVID-19. Clones were sequenced by immunoSEQ multiplex PCR, and TCRdb holds only the in-frame ones, with some missing. Of almost 300,000 clones listed, around 86% are singletons. This CDR3 has 17 amino acids. Germline trimming cut 3 bases from V and 9 bases from J; bases unmatched to any gene: 21. Germline V CDR1 and CDR2: SGHNT, YYREEE (reference sequence). This TCR derives from a man aged 70-80 years with acute or convalescent COVID-19. What was sequenced was peripheral blood. This rearrangement joins TRBV5-4 to TRBJ2-7, with 7 bases lining up with TRBD2. The chain's CDR3 is CASSYVVSLAGEGPQYF. Here the CDR3 DNA reads TGTGCCAGCAGCTACGTCGTCAGTCTTGCGGGGGAGGGACCGCAGTACTTC.